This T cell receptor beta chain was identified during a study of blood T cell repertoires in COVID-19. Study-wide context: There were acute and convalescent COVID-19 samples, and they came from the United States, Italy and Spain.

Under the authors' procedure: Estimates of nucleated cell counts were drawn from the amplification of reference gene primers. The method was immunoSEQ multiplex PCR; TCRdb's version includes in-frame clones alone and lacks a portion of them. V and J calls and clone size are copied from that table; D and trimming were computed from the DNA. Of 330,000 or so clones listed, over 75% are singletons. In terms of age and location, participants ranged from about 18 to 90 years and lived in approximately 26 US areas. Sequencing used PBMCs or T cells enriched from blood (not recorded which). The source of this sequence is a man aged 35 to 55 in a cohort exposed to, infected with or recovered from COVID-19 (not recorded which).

The CDR3 region has the DNA TGTGCCAGCAGCCAATTCGGCCGGGAGAGACCCTACGAGCAGTACTTC. Its protein product is CASSQFGRERPYEQYF. The chain employs TRBV14 and TRBJ2-7; possibly TRBD2 for D (6 bases). The CDR3 runs 16 residues. V shed 2 bases and J shed 2 bases, with 16 bases lying between them. The germline gives CDR1 SGHDN, CDR2 FVKESK.